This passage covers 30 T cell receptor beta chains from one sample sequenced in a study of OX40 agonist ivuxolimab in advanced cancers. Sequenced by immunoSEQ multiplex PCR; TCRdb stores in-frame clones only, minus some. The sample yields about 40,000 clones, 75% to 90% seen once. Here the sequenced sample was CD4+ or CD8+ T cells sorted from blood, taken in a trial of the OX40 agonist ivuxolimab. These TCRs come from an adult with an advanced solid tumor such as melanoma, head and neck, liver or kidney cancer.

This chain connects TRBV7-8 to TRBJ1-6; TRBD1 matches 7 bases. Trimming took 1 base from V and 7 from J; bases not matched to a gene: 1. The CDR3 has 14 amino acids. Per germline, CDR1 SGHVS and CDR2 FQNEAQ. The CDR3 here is CASSLGTGNSPLHF. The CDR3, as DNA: TGTGCCAGCAGCTTAGGGACAGGAAATTCACCCCTCCACTTT.

The CDR3 here is CASSAPPDVYEKLFF. The CDR3 bases are TGTGCCAGTAGTGCCCCCCCGGACGTGTATGAAAAACTGTTTTTT. The rearrangement links TRBV19 to TRBJ1-4, with unresolved D. V shed 5 bases and J shed 6 bases, with 16 bases lying between them. Germline lookup yields CDR1 LNHDA and CDR2 SQIVND (reference sequence). This CDR3 comprises 15 residues.

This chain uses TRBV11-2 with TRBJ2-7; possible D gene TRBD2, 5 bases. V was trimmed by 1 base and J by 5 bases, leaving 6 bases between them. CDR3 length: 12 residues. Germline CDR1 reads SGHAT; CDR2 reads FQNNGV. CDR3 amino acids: CASSLAGNEQYF. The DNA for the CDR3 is TGTGCCAGCAGCTTAGCGGGAAACGAGCAGTACTTC.

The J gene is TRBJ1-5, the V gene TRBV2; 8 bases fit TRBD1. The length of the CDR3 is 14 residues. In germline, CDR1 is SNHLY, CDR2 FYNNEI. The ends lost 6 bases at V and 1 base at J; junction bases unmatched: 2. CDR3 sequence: CASSQGASNQPQHF. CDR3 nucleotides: TGTGCCAGCAGCCAGGGGGCAAGCAATCAGCCCCAGCATTTT.

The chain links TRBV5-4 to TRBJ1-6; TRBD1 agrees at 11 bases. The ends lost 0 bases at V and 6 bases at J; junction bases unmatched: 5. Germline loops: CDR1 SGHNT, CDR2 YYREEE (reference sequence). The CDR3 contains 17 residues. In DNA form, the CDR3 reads TGTGCCAGCAGCTTGGTAGGACAGGGGGCGGCTAATTCACCCCTCCACTTT. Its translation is CASSLVGQGAANSPLHF.

The CDR3 region has the DNA TGTGCCAGCAGCATGACAGGGGGCCCCAATCAGCCCCAGCATTTT. Amino acid sequence: CASSMTGGPNQPQHF. The V gene is TRBV5-6, the J gene TRBJ1-5, with 10 bases identical to TRBD1. The junction had 4 bases not matched to a gene; V was cut back by 4 bases and J by 3 bases. CDR3 size: 15 residues. Germline loops: CDR1 SGHDT, CDR2 YYEEEE.

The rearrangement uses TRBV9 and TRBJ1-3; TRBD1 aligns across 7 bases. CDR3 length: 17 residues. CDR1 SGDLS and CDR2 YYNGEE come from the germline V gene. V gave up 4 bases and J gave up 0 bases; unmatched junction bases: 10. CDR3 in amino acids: CASSPQTGDDSGNTIYF. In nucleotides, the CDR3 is TGTGCCAGCAGCCCGCAAACAGGGGACGACTCTGGAAACACCATATATTTT. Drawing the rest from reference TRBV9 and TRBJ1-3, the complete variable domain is DSGVTQTPKHLITATGQRVTLRCSPRSGDLSVYWYQQSLDQGLQFLIQYYNGEERAKGNILERFSAQQFPDLHSELNLSSLELGDSALYFCASSPQTGDDSGNTIYFGEGSWLTVV.

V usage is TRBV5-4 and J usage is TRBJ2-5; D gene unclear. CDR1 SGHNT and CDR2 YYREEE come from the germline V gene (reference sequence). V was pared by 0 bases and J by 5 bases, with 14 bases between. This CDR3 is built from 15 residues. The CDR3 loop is CASSLDPGSQETQYF. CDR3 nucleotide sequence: TGTGCCAGCAGCTTGGACCCCGGATCCCAGGAGACCCAGTACTTC.

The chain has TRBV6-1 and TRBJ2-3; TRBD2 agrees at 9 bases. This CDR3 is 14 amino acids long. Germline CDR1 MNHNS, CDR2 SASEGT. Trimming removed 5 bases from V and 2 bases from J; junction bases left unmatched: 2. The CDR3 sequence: CASSSGGNTDTQYF. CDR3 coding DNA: TGTGCCAGCAGTAGCGGGGGGAACACAGATACGCAGTATTTT.

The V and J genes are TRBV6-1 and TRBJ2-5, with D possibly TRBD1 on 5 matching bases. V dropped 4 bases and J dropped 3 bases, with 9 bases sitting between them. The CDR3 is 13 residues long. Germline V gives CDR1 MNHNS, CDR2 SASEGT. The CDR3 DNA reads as TGTGCCAGCAGTGGGACAAGAAAAGAGACCCAGTACTTC. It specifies CASSGTRKETQYF.

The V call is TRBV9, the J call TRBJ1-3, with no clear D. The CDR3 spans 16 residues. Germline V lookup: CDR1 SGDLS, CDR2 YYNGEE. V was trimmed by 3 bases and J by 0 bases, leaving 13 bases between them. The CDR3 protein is CASSGRVALSGNTIYF. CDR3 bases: TGTGCCAGCAGCGGTCGTGTAGCCCTCTCTGGAAACACCATATATTTT.

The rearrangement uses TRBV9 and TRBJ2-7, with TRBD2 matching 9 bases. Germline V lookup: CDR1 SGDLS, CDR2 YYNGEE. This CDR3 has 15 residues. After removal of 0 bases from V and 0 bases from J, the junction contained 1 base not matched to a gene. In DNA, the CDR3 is TGTGCCAGCAGCGTAGGACTAGCGGACTCCTACGAGCAGTACTTC. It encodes CASSVGLADSYEQYF. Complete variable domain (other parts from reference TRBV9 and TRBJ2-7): DSGVTQTPKHLITATGQRVTLRCSPRSGDLSVYWYQQSLDQGLQFLIQYYNGEERAKGNILERFSAQQFPDLHSELNLSSLELGDSALYFCASSVGLADSYEQYFGPGTRLTVT.

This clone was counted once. For the CDR3, the DNA is TGTGCCAGCAGCACAGCCGAAACCCTATCCTACGAGCAGTACTTC. Translated, it gives CASSTAETLSYEQYF. The chain couples TRBV27 to TRBJ2-7; no reliable D call. Trimming removed 6 bases from V and 1 base from J, with 16 bases in between. The germline CDR1 and CDR2 sequences are MNHEY and SMNVEV (reference sequence). This CDR3 has 15 residues.

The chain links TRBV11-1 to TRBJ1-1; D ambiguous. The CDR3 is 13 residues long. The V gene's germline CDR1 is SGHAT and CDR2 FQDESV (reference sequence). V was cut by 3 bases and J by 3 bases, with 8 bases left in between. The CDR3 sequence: CASSFSRDTEAFF. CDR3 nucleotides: TGTGCCAGCAGCTTTTCACGGGACACTGAAGCTTTCTTT.

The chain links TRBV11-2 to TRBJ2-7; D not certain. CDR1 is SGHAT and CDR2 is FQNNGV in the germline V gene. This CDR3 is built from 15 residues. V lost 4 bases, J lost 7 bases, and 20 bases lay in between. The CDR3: CASSSRTGLGWEQYF. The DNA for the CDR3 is TGTGCCAGCAGCTCCCGGACGGGCCTCGGGTGGGAGCAGTACTTC. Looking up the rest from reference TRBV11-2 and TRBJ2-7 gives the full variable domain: EAGVAQSPRYKIIEKRQSVAFWCNPISGHATLYWYQQILGQGPKLLIQFQNNGVVDDSQLPKDRFSAERLKGVDSTLKIQPAKLEDSAVYLCASSSRTGLGWEQYFGPGTRLTVT.

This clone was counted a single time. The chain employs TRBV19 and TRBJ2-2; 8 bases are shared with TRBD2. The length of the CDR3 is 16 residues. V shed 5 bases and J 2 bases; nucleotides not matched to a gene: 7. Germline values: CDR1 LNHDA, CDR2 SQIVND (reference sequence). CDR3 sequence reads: CASSPNSGVNTGELFF. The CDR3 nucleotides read TGTGCCAGTAGTCCCAATAGCGGGGTTAACACCGGGGAGCTGTTTTTT.

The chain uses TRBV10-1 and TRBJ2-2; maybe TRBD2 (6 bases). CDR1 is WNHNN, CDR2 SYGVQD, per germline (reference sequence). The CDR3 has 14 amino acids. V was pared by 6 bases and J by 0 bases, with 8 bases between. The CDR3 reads CASRAGANTGELFF. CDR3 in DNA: TGCGCCAGCAGAGCGGGTGCGAACACCGGGGAGCTGTTTTTT.

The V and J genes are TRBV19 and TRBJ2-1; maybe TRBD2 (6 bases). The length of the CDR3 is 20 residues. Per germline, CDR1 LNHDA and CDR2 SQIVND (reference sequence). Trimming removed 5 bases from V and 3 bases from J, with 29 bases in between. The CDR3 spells CASSRGIWRVRTNLYNEQFF. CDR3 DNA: TGTGCCAGTAGTCGGGGGATTTGGAGGGTACGTACCAACCTCTACAATGAGCAGTTCTTC.

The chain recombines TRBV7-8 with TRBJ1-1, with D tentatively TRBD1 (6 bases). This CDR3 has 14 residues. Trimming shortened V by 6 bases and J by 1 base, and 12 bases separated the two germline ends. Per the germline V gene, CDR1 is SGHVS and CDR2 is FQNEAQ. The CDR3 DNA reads TGTGCCAGCAGACCCGGACAGACGAACACTGAAGCTTTCTTT. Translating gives CASRPGQTNTEAFF.

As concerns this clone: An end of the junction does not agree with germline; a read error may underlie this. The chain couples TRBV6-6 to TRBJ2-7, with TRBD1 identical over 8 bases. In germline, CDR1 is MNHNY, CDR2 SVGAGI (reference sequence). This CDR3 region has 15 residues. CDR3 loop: CASSYLGQGIYGQYF. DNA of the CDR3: TGTGCCAGCAGTTACCTTGGACAGGGAATCTACGGGCAGTACTTC.

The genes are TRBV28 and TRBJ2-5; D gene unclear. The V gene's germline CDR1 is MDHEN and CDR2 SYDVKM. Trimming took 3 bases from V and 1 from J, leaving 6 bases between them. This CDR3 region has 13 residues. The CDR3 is CASSFLAQETQYF. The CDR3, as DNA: TGTGCCAGCAGTTTCCTCGCCCAAGAGACCCAGTACTTC.

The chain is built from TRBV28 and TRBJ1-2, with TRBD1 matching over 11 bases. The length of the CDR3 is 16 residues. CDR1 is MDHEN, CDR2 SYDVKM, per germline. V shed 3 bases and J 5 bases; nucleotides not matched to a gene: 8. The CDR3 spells CASSFTDGTGGYGYTF. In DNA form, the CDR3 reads TGTGCCAGCAGTTTCACGGACGGGACAGGGGGATATGGCTACACCTTC.

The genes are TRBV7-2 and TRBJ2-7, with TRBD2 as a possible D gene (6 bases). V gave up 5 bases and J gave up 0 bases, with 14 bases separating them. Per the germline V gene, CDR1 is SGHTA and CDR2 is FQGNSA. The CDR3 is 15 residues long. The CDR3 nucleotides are TGTGCCAGCAGCCCTTCGGGGGACCTCTCCTACGAGCAGTACTTC. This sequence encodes CASSPSGDLSYEQYF. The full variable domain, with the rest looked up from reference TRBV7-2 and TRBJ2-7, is GAGVSQSPSNKVTEKGKDVELRCDPISGHTALYWYRQSLGQGLEFLIYFQGNSAPDKSGLPSDRFSAERTGGSVSTLTIQRTQQEDSAVYLCASSPSGDLSYEQYFGPGTRLTVT.

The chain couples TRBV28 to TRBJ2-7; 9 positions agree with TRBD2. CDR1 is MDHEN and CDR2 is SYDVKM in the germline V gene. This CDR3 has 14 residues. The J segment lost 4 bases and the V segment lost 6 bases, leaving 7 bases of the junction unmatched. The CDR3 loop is CASRIAGAGYEQYF. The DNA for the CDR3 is TGTGCCAGCAGAATAGCGGGAGCGGGTTACGAGCAGTACTTC. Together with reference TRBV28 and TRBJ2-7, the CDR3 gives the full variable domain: DVKVTQSSRYLVKRTGEKVFLECVQDMDHENMFWYRQDPGLGLRLIYFSYDVKMKEKGDIPEGYSVSREKKERFSLILESASTNQTSMYLCASRIAGAGYEQYFGPGTRLTVT.

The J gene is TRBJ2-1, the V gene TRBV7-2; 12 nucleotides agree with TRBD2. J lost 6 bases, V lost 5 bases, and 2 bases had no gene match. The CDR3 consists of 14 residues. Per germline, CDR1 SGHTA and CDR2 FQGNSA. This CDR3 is CASSPSGGVNEQFF. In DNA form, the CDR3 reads TGTGCCAGCAGCCCTAGCGGGGGGGTCAATGAGCAGTTCTTC.

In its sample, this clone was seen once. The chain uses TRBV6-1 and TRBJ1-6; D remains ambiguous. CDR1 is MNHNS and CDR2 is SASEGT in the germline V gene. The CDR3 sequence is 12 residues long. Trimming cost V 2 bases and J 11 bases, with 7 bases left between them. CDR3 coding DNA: TGTGCCAGCAGTGAATTATTGACACCCCTCCACTTT. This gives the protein CASSELLTPLHF.

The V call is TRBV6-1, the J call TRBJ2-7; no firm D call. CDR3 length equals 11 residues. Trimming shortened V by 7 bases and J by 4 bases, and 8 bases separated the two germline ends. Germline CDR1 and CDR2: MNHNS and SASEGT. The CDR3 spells CASTDTYEQYF. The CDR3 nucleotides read TGTGCCAGCACCGACACATACGAGCAGTACTTC.

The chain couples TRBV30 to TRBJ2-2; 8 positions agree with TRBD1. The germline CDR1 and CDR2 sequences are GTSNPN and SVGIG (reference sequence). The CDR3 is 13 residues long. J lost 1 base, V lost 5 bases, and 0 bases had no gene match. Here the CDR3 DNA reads TGTGCCTGGGACAGGGGGAACACCGGGGAGCTGTTTTTT. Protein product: CAWDRGNTGELFF.

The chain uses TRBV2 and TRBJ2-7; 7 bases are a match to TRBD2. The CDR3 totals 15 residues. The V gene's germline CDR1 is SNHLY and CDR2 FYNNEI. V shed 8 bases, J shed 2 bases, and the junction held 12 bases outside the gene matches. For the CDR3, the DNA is TGTGCCAGCTCCCCCGAGGAGGGAGGGACCTACGAGCAGTACTTC. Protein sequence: CASSPEEGGTYEQYF.

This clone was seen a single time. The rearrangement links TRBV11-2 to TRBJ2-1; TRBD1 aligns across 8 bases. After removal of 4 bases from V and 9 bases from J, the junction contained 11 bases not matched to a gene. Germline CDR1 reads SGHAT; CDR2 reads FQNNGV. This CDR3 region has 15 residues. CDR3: CASSSLTGVGGEQFF. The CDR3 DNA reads TGTGCCAGCAGCTCCCTGACAGGGGTGGGTGGTGAGCAGTTCTTC.